This is a list of T cell receptor beta chains from one sample in a study of cytomegalovirus exposure and HLA in healthy donors. The assay was immunoSEQ multiplex PCR, and TCRdb's table has in-frame clones only and misses some. This sample carries about 210,000 clones, nearly 80% of them seen once, and the ten largest clones take over 1.5%. The sample comprised PBMCs. The receptors originated from a male donor in good health and CMV-seronegative. Each CDR3 is given without its conserved first and last residue.

v_gene,j_gene,CDR3aa
TRBV20-1,TRBJ1-5,SATDQPQH
TRBV5-5,TRBJ1-1,ASSLPVNTEAF
TRBV29-1,TRBJ2-7,SASRSGSGYEQY
TRBV7-9,TRBJ1-2,SSTQGGYGYT
TRBV6-5,TRBJ2-1,ASSYLSSGDNEQF
TRBV4-1,TRBJ2-6,ASSQDGAPGANVLT
TRBV29-1,TRBJ2-5,SVLDREETQY
TRBV29-1,TRBJ2-7,SVEGSRNSYEQY
TRBV9,TRBJ2-7,ASSPHEGGAQTYEQY
TRBV27,TRBJ2-7,ASIRLAGGYEQY
TRBV30,TRBJ1-1,ARDRTENTEAF
TRBV5-6,TRBJ2-7,ASSLLAGGAYEQY
TRBV28,TRBJ2-7,ASSPTGPERAEQY
TRBV19,TRBJ2-3,ASSEDDTDTQY
TRBV5-1,TRBJ2-1,ASSTGTGVRNEQF
TRBV27,TRBJ1-5,ASSFGQSDQPQH
TRBV6-1,TRBJ1-1,ASSLTGGTEAF